These 6 T cell receptor beta chains originate from one sample sequenced in a study of response to subunit inactivated influenza vaccine. TCRdb passed the RT-PCR reads through MiXCR, listing each CDR3 protein once. The data contain around 600,000 distinct CDR3 sequences, around 10% of them singletons. The sample was also reused in another study, on T cells expressing NK-cell markers. This second study notes: In generating TCR beta cDNA, 5'RACE template switching with UMIs was used.

The starting material was PBMCs from blood, obtained on the day of vaccination. These receptors were obtained from a man aged 45-65 years who received an inactivated influenza vaccine.

This clonotype turned up a few times. The gene calls are TRBV4-2 and TRBJ2-4; 16 positions agree with TRBD2. After removal of 1 base from V and 2 bases from J, the junction contained 8 bases not matched to a gene. CDR1 and CDR2 (germline): LGHNA, YNFKEQ. The CDR3 length is 20 residues. The CDR3 coding sequence is TGTGCCAGCAGCCAAGTAGCGGGACTAGCGGGAGGGCGGTCCAAAAACATTCAGTACTTC. As protein: CASSQVAGLAGGRSKNIQYF.

The rearrangement uses TRBV7-2 and TRBJ2-7; perhaps D is TRBD1 or TRBD2 (5 bases each). This CDR3 has 13 residues. Per the germline V gene, CDR1 is SGHTA and CDR2 is FQGNSA. The germline V and J ends were trimmed by 0 bases and 6 bases, with 9 bases remaining between them. This chain's CDR3 is CASSLAFGGEQYF. The DNA for the CDR3 is TGTGCCAGCAGCTTAGCGTTTGGGGGCGAGCAGTACTTC.

This clonotype was counted a few times. V and J are TRBV20-1 and TRBJ1-2; 7 nucleotides align to TRBD1. Germline V lookup: CDR1 DFQATT, CDR2 SNEGSKA (reference sequence). CDR3 length: 12 amino acids. The CDR3 is CTTTGRDYGYTF. In DNA form, the CDR3 reads TGCACCACGACAGGGAGGGACTATGGCTACACCTTC.

This clonotype turned up a few times. The V and J genes are TRBV6-2 or TRBV6-3 and TRBJ1-5; TRBD1 matches at 8 bases. With 1 base clipped from V and 2 bases from J, the junction kept 7 bases outside the gene matches. The CDR3 has 17 residues. Germline V gives CDR1 MNHEY, CDR2 SVGEGT. The chain's CDR3 is CASSYFQGAAGNQPQHF. CDR3 bases: TGTGCCAGCAGTTACTTCCAGGGGGCAGCAGGCAATCAGCCCCAGCATTTT.

This clonotype was counted only a few times. V is TRBV20-1 and J is TRBJ1-2; D remains unclear. The V end lost 0 bases, the J end lost 0 bases, and 8 bases lay between the germline ends. The CDR3 is made up of 14 amino acids. From germline, CDR1 is DFQATT and CDR2 SNEGSKA (reference sequence). In DNA form, the CDR3 reads TGCAGTGCTAGAGAGAGGACGGCTAACTATGGCTACACCTTC. Its protein is CSARERTANYGYTF.

This clonotype was seen only a few times. The CDR3 DNA follows: TGTGCCAGCAGTTTAATTAGGACCTACGAGCAGTACTTC. The encoded protein is CASSLIRTYEQYF. The chain employs TRBV12-3 or TRBV12-4 and TRBJ2-7; D is undetermined. Trimming removed 2 bases from V and 2 bases from J, with 7 bases in between. The CDR3 runs 13 residues.